This TCR beta chain was sequenced in a study of T cells after yellow fever vaccination. As for the study in general: SMART-Seq v4 Ultra Low Input served to prepare low-cell-number fractions.

UMIs were added to TCR cDNA along with a universal primer site when it was made by 5'RACE template switching. One entry per CDR3 protein, called by TCRdb with MiXCR from the 5' RACE reads. The sample lists about 320,000 distinct CDR3 sequences, roughly 10% occurring once. A few counts support this clonotype. The antigen is unknown. Whole-study findings and limits: Post-booster samples contained most primary-vaccination clones (around 95% CD4, around 89% CD8). FACS-sorted repertoires could harbor abundant contaminating bulk-population clonotypes.

Germline CDR1 and CDR2: SGHKS and YYEKEE (reference sequence). The CDR3 has 16 residues. V was clipped by 2 bases and J by 0 bases, with 15 bases between them. The chain uses TRBV5-5 and TRBJ2-7; D remains ambiguous. Sequenced here: CD4+ T cells sorted from PBMCs, sampled 45 days after the yellow fever booster vaccination. The source of this sequence is a man in his late teens or twenties who received the YFV17D yellow fever vaccine. The CDR3 coding sequence is TGTGCCAGCAGCTTTACACCAGGAGCGTCCTCCTACGAGCAGTACTTC. This translates into CASSFTPGASSYEQYF.